Detailed here is one TCR beta chain. This record belongs to a study of CD8+CD57+ T cells in acquired aplastic anemia. About the study: Recorded DNA amounts for sorted CD4+ and CD8+ cells had an average of 3.2 ug.

Genomic DNA provided the template from which TCR beta VDJ and CDR3 profiles were obtained. TCRdb ran MiXCR on the reads and lists one entry per CDR3 protein. The sample has roughly 190,000 distinct CDR3 sequences, approximately 48% seen once. Previously, flow cytometry had revealed CD8+CD57+ cell expansion in the patients chosen for sequencing. The sequenced material came from sorted CD4+, CD8+, or CD8+CD57+ T cells (not recorded which) from PBMCs. The clonotype was recovered from a human donor with aplastic anemia.

The CDR3 spells CASLSGVNTEAFF. CDR3 nucleotide sequence: TGTGCCAGCTTGAGTGGGGTGAACACTGAAGCTTTCTTT. This sequence joins TRBV14 and TRBJ1-1; no clear D. Trimming removed 8 bases at V and 0 bases at J, with 10 bases between. The CDR3 runs 13 residues. Germline CDR1 is SGHDN and CDR2 is FVKESK.